This T cell receptor (beta chain) emerged from a study of blood T cells in healthy people across ages. Points from the study as a whole: Roughly linear age-related decline in beta diversity appeared, significant by age 40.

The CDR3 is 16 residues long. Trimming stripped 1 base from V and 0 bases from J, with 10 bases between. Germline CDR1 LNHNV, CDR2 YYDKDF (reference sequence). A sample-barcoded 5' primer and a J-beta primer mix were used in a second PCR of about 6 to 11 cycles. Sequencing of every sample gave 3 million or more CDR3-containing paired-end reads. Using its own MiXCR run on the 5' RACE reads, TCRdb lists one record per CDR3 protein. Among roughly 500,000 distinct CDR3 sequences, approximately 25% were seen once, and the ten largest hold 8.7%. There are many counts of this clonotype. No antigen is known for it. This sample also appeared in a second study, on T cells of mothers and their children. That study reports: Material was donated by three healthy Caucasian mothers and their six children.

This clonotype was sampled from a boy younger than 18 in good health. V and J are TRBV15 and TRBJ2-1; D is possibly TRBD2 (5 bases). The sequenced material came from blood. The CDR3 protein is CATSRGLAPSYNEQFF. Here the CDR3 DNA reads TGTGCCACCAGCAGAGGGCTAGCTCCCTCCTACAATGAGCAGTTCTTC. The variable domain in full, with the rest retrieved from reference TRBV15 and TRBJ2-1, is DAMVIQNPRYQVTQFGKPVTLSCSQTLNHNVMYWYQQKSSQAPKLLFHYYDKDFNNEADTPDNFQSRRPNTSFCFLDIRSPGLGDTAMYLCATSRGLAPSYNEQFFGPGTRLTVL.